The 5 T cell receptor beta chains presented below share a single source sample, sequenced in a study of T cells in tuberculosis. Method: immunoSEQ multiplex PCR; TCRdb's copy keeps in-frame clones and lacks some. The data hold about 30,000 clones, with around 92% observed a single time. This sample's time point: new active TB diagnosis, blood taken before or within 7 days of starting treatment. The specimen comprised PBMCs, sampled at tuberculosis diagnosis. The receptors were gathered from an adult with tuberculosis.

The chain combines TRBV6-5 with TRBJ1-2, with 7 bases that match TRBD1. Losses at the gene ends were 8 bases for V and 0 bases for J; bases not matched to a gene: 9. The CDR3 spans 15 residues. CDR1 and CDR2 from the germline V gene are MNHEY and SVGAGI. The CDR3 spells CASGPGGSANYGYTF. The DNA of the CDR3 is TGTGCCAGCGGACCAGGGGGGTCAGCTAACTATGGCTACACCTTC.

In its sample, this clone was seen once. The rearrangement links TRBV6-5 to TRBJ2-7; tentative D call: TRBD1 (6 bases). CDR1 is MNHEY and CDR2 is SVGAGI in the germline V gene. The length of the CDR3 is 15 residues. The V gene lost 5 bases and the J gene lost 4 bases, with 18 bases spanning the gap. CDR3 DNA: TGTGCCAGCAGTCCCACTAGAGGGGGTTTATACGAGCAGTACTTC. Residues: CASSPTRGGLYEQYF.

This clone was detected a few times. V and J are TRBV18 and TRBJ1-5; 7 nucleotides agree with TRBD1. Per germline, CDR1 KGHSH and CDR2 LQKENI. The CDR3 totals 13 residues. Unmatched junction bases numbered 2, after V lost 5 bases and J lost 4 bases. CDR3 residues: CASSKQGNQPQHF. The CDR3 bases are TGTGCCAGCTCAAAACAGGGGAATCAGCCCCAGCATTTT. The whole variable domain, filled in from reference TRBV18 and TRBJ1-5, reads NAGVMQNPRHLVRRRGQEARLRCSPMKGHSHVYWYRQLPEEGLKFMVYLQKENIIDESGMPKERFSAEFPKEGPSILRIQQVVRGDSAAYFCASSKQGNQPQHFGDGTRLSIL.

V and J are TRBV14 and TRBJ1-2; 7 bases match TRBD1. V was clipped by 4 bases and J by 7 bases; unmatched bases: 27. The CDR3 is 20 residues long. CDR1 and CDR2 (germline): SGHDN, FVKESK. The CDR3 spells CASSPPRGSGTARRLRGYTF. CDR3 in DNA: TGTGCCAGCAGCCCACCCCGAGGATCCGGGACAGCCAGACGTCTCCGTGGCTACACCTTC.

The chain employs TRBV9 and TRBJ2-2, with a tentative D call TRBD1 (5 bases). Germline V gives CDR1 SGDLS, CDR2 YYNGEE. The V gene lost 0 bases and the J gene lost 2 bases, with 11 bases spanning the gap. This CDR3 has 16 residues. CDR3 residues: CASSVGGADNTGELFF. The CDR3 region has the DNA TGTGCCAGCAGCGTAGGTGGGGCAGATAACACCGGGGAGCTGTTTTTT.